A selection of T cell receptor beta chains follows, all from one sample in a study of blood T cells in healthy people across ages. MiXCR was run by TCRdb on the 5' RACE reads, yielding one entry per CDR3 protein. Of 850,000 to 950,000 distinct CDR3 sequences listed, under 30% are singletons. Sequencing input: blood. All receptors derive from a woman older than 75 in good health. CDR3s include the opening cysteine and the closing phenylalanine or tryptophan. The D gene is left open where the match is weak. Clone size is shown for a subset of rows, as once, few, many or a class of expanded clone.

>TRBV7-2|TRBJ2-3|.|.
TGTGCCAGCAGCTCCCCGTCTGGGGCAGATACGCAGTATTTT
CASSSPSGADTQYF
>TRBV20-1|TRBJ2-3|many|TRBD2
TGCAGTGCTAGAGATGAGCGGGGGGGCAGAGATACGCAGTATTTT
CSARDERGGRDTQYF
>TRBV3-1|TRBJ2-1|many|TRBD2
TGTGCCAGCAGCCAAGAAAGGCTAGCGGGGGTTCAGGAGCAGTTCTTC
CASSQERLAGVQEQFF
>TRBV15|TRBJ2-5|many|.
TGTGCCACCAGTATCGACAGGTCGGGCGAGACCCAGTACTTC
CATSIDRSGETQYF
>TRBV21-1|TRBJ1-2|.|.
TGTGCCAGCTGGCCCGTTGGGGGTAGAGGCTACACCTTC
CASWPVGGRGYTF
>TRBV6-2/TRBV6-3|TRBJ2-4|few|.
TGTGCCAGCAAAGCGGCGGGAAACATTCAGTACTTC
CASKAAGNIQYF
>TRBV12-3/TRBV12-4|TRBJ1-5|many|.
TGTGCCAGCAGTCAGTTGACATTTAGCAATCAGCCCCAGCATTTT
CASSQLTFSNQPQHF
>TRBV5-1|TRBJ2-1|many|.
TGCGCCAGCAGTTCAAGAGACAGTTATCGAGGAAATGAGCAGTTCTTC
CASSSRDSYRGNEQFF
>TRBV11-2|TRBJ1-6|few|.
TGTGCCAGCAGCTTGGCCCAGGGATGGAATTCACCCCTCCACTTT
CASSLAQGWNSPLHF
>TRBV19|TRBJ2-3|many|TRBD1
TGTGCCAGTAGTCTGGGACAGGGGGCATATACGCAGTATTTT
CASSLGQGAYTQYF
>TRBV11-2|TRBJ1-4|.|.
TGTGCCAGCAGCTTAGTCATAGACAGTGAAAAACTGTTTTTT
CASSLVIDSEKLFF
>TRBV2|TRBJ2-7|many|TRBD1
TGTGCCAGCAGGGCGGACAGGGGGCCTTTTTACGAGCAGTACTTC
CASRADRGPFYEQYF
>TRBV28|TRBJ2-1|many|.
TGTGCCAGCAGTTCCCCCCGGGACAACCTCAATGAGCAGTTCTTC
CASSSPRDNLNEQFF
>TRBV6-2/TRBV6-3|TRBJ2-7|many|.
TGTGCCAGCAGTTCGACAGTCTACGAGCAGTACTTC
CASSSTVYEQYF
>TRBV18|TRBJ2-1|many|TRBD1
TGTGCCAGCTCACGATCCCGGGACAGGGTCTCCTACAATGAGCAGTTCTTC
CASSRSRDRVSYNEQFF
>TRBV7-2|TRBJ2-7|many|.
TGTGCCAGCAGCTTAGTGGTGGAAAAGGACGAGCAGTACTTC
CASSLVVEKDEQYF
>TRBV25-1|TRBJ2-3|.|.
TGTGCCATCGTCACAGATACGCAGTATTTT
CAIVTDTQYF
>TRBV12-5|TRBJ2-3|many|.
TGTGCTAGTGGGCGGGACAGCACAGATACGCAGTATTTT
CASGRDSTDTQYF
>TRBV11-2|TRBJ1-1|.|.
TGTGCCAGCAGCCCTCGGAGGGTGGGTGATAAAGGTGAAGCTTTCTTT
CASSPRRVGDKGEAFF
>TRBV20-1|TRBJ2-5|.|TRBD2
TGCAGTGCTTTGAAGCGGGGGGAGTCCATCCATGAGCAGTACTTC
CSALKRGESIHEQYF
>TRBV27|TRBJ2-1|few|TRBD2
TGTGCCAGCAGTTCCCGTCCAAGCGGGGGGGCTTACAATGAGCAGTTCTTC
CASSSRPSGGAYNEQFF
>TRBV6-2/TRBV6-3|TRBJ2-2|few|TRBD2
TGTGCCAGCGATCGGCGGGGGGTTTTGAACACCGGGGAGCTGTTTTTT
CASDRRGVLNTGELFF
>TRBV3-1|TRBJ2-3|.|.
TGTGCCAACAGCCAAGACGCTAGGACTAGCACAGATACGCAGTATTTT
CANSQDARTSTDTQYF
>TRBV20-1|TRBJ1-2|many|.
TGCAGTGCTAGATTTGCCCCGTATGGCTACACCTTC
CSARFAPYGYTF
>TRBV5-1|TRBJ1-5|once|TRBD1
TGCGCCAGCAGCCCCGGGACAGGGCCAAATCAGCCCCGGCATTTT
CASSPGTGPNQPRHF
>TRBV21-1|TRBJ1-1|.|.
TGTGCCAGCAGCAAAGCTTGGACAGGCGTGGGCCAACCGGGAGCTGAAGCTTTCTTT
CASSKAWTGVGQPGAEAFF
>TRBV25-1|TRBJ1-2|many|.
TGTGCCAGCAGTGAATCCTGGGGGACCCTGGGTGGCTACACCTTC
CASSESWGTLGGYTF
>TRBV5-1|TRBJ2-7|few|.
TGCGCCAGCAGCCCCCAGGGAGGTCTACGGGGGGCGGATTACAATGAGCAGTACTTC
CASSPQGGLRGADYNEQYF
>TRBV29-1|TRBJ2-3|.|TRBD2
TGCAGCTCTAGGAGCGGGATTAGCACAGATACGCAGTATTTT
CSSRSGISTDTQYF
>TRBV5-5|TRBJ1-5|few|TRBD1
TGTGCCAGCAGCCGGGGGGGACAGGGCAATCAGCCCCAGCATTTT
CASSRGGQGNQPQHF
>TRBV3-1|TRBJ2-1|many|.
TGTGCCAGCAGCATAAGAGTGGATGAGCAGTTCTTC
CASSIRVDEQFF
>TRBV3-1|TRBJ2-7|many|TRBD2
TGTGCCAGCAGCCAAGCTGCCAGCGGGGGCTACTACGAGCAGTACTTC
CASSQAASGGYYEQYF
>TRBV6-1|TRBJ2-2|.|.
TGTGCCAGCAGTGAACGAGCAGGGGCGAACACCGGGGAGCTGTTTTTT
CASSERAGANTGELFF
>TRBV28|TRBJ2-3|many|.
TGTGCCAGCAGTTTTCAGGGTTCCACAGATACGCAGTATTTT
CASSFQGSTDTQYF
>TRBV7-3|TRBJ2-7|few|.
TGTGCCAGCAGCCCCCACGGGGTAGCCACCGAGCAGTACTTC
CASSPHGVATEQYF
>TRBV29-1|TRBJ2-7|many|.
TGCAGCGTTGTTCTGCCACCCTACGAGCAGTACTTC
CSVVLPPYEQYF
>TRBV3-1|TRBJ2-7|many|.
TGTGCCAGCAGCCTCTTCGGGAGTGAGCAGTACTTC
CASSLFGSEQYF
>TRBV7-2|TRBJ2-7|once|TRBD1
TGTGCCAGCAGCTTTAGCACAGGGGTGGCTGAGCAGTACTTC
CASSFSTGVAEQYF
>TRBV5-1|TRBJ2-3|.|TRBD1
TGCGCCAGCAGCTTGGCCGGGACAGTAGCAGATACGCAGTATTTT
CASSLAGTVADTQYF
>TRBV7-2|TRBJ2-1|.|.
TGTGCCAGCAGCTTCTCCAGGGAAGGACGGTTCTTC
CASSFSREGRFF
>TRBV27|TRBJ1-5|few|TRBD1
TGTGCCAGCAGCCCGGACAGGGGGCCAAATCAGCCCCAGCATTTT
CASSPDRGPNQPQHF
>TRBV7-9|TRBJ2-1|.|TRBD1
TGTGCCAGCGGACCCGGGACAGGGGGTATCAATGAGCAGTTCTTC
CASGPGTGGINEQFF
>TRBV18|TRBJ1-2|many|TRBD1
TGTGCCAGCTCACCCGGGACAGAATATGGCTACACCTTC
CASSPGTEYGYTF
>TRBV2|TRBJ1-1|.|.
TGTGCCAACAGTGCGGTCAGAGGAGACACTGAAGCTTTCTTT
CANSAVRGDTEAFF